This TCR beta chain derives from a study of shared clonotypes between healthy human individuals (dated by TCRdb to 2018 to 2020). Background for the entire study: Three men and a couple of women, aged 18 to 49 years, made up the cohort. For each donor, CD4 naive and CD4 memory were each given three plates, CD8 naive was given two plates, and CD8 memory was given one plate. The study deeply sequenced blood TCR repertoires of five healthy adults to estimate repertoire size and the extent of clonotype sharing between individuals. Different laboratories and diverse techniques were used to prepare libraries and sequence TCR repertoires, to increase sequencing depth and limit assay-specific biases. Leukapheresis yielded between about 0.85 and 9 billion PBMCs per donor.

To note about this clone: Its antigen remains unidentified. Base qualities are not provided; no much larger clone lies one nucleotide away.

The germline ends are 10 bases apart after V is trimmed by 5 bases and J by 1 base. Via the germline V gene, CDR1 is SGHTA and CDR2 FQGNSA. The cysteine opens and the phenylalanine closes a CDR3 of 14 amino acids. The retained sequence is limited to the CDR3, 42 bases, with the frame set at the first base. Using the deep immunoSEQ assay, TCR CDR3 regions were amplified from genomic DNA by multiplex PCR. Extracted genomic DNA from each cell subset was distributed evenly across all wells of several immunoSEQ 96-well plates, and each plate was treated as a replicate. Each replicate PCR for sorted subsets received approximately 200 ng genomic DNA, equal to 30,000 or so T cell genomes. The purified libraries were quantified using a Qubit 3.0 fluorometer, sized with a Bioanalyzer 2100, and then quantified again using the KAPA Library Quantification kit. Every immunoSEQ 96-well plate was sequenced on a dedicated single-read 150-cycle Illumina NextSeq 550 flow cell. The original pipeline was this. Because the immunoSEQ output held only junctional sequences and lacked quality scores, the filtering could not match the filtering applied to full-length reads. To assign V/J genes and CDR3, sequences were annotated using PyIR, a Python wrapper for IgBLAST v1.9, with IMGT germline references. Reads were filtered out if the reads had weak V/J assignments (E-value above 1e-6), no CDR3, stop codons, out-of-frame junctions, or ambiguous translated residues. V3J clonotypes were defined as sequences sharing an identical inferred V gene, J gene, and CDR3 amino acid sequence. The percentage overlap between two repertoires was calculated by dividing the number of shared unique clonotypes by the size of the smaller repertoire. Three approaches were used to assess repertoire richness: RTK rarefaction, the Chao1 estimator, and Recon v2.1 estimates of unobserved clonotypes. Generation probabilities for all TCRbeta clonotypes obtained by the gDNA method from a few donors were computed using OLGA. This immuneACCESS table, as held by TCRdb, lists in-frame sequences with V and J called but not all clones. Of the missing ones, under half trace to an unresolved V gene in checked studies; the others have no known cause. V and J calls and clone size come straight from that table; D and trimming were deduced from the DNA. The sample data list some 2.4 million clones, and over 85% of these were observed just once. The ten largest clones represent around 0.4% of the sample.

Healthy HIV-negative adults with no recently reported acute infections or vaccinations were included as donors. Only Caucasian adults living in Nashville, Tennessee, USA were represented among the donors. CD4+ T cells were enriched by magnetic negative selection, after which naive cells were positively selected on CD45RA and the negative fraction was taken as the memory subset. Blood was collected by leukapheresis, and PBMCs were isolated by Ficoll-Histopaque density gradient centrifugation and then cryopreserved in liquid nitrogen vapor phase. Purity and quantity of every magnetically sorted T cell population were checked by analytical flow cytometry. From each sorted fraction, genomic DNA was isolated and quantified by UV absorbance on a Nanodrop 2000c. Results and caveats for the whole study, not just this receptor: When several donors were compared, the shared fraction of clonotypes was about 5.2% for naive CD4, 3.5% for naive CD8, more than 2% for memory CD4, and 0.3% to 0.5% for memory CD8. The genetic and exposure-history diversity represented was limited by the small number of donors. Sampling was limited to blood, and TCR repertoires in tissue likely differ from TCR repertoires in blood. Even with the large sequencing depth, rarefaction of the sorted-subset datasets indicated that sequencing was incomplete. Larger estimated clonotype richness was generally found for naive subsets than for memory subsets. Pairwise subsampling indicated that sequencing depth was expected to affect the degree of clonotype sharing among donors. Compared with non-shared clonotypes, the clonotypes found in all four sorted-subset donors had higher generation probabilities.

The rearranged segments are TRBV7-2 and TRBJ2-3; no D gene call is confident. The sequenced sample was naive CD4+ T cells from PBMCs. This specimen's cell subset or site label, interpreted: CD45RA+ positively selected. The receptor was derived from a man younger than 35 in good health. Some clones in this sample may be carry-over from other donors' samples. The DNA sequence is as follows: TGTGCCAGCAGCCTGTCCGCCCGCACAGATACGCAGTATTTT. Translated, this gives CASSLSARTDTQYF. Reference TRBV7-2 and TRBJ2-3 proteins supply the regions before and after the CDR3; the full variable domain is: GAGVSQSPSNKVTEKGKDVELRCDPISGHTALYWYRQSLGQGLEFLIYFQGNSAPDKSGLPSDRFSAERTGGSVSTLTIQRTQQEDSAVYLCASSLSARTDTQYFGPGTRLTVL.